The T cell receptor (beta chain) under discussion was sequenced for a study of T cell repertoires in aging, cancer and after chemotherapy. Amplification of TCR beta used genomic DNA extracted from peripheral blood. The germline V and J ends were trimmed by 3 bases and 1 base, with 4 bases remaining between them. CDR1 and CDR2 (germline): ENHRY, SYGVKD. The CDR3 sequence is 13 residues long. Multiplex touch-down PCR with TRB-A/B primers amplified rearranged V-D-J TRB sequences. A single record per CDR3 protein comes from TCRdb applying MiXCR to the multiplex PCR reads. The table has over 10,000 distinct CDR3 sequences, under 30% seen once; the top ten hold around 3%.

This receptor was taken from a human donor in good health. This chain uses TRBV10-3 with TRBJ1-5; no clear D. Specimen: blood. CDR3 amino acids: CAISEGSNQPQHF. For the CDR3, the DNA is TGTGCCATCAGTGAAGGGAGCAATCAGCCCCAGCATTTT.